One sample yielded the 7 T cell receptor beta chains listed below, sequenced in a study of cytomegalovirus exposure and HLA in healthy donors. Use of 60 Vbeta and 13 Jbeta primers characterized the PCR. Produced via immunoSEQ multiplex PCR; TCRdb's table is partial and in-frame only. The table lists some 160,000 clones, over 75% of them singletons. The sequencing input was PBMCs. Every receptor here comes from a woman aged 25 to 39 in good health and CMV-seronegative.

V and J are TRBV14 and TRBJ1-6; no clear D. V was trimmed by 6 bases and J by 12 bases, leaving 15 bases between them. The CDR3 loop spans 13 amino acids. Germline assignment: CDR1 SGHDN and CDR2 FVKESK. The CDR3 DNA sequence: TGTGCCAGCAGTCTTAAACCGGGAAGACCCCTCCACTTT. Translation gives CASSLKPGRPLHF.

This chain joins TRBV4-1 and TRBJ2-5; D not certain. CDR1 and CDR2 (germline): MGHRA, YSYEKL. This CDR3 comprises 15 residues. Trimming removed 0 bases at V and 4 bases at J, with 12 bases between. CDR3 nucleotides: TGCGCCAGCAGCCAAGATCCGGGTTCAAGAGAGACCCAGTACTTC. The encoded protein is CASSQDPGSRETQYF.

The chain carries TRBV29-1 and TRBJ1-1; D call uncertain. The CDR3 runs to 13 residues. Per the germline V gene, CDR1 is SQVTM and CDR2 is ANQGSEA. The V end lost 4 bases, the J end lost 0 bases, and 9 bases lay between the germline ends. The CDR3 protein is CSVAGRLNTEAFF. In DNA, the CDR3 is TGCAGCGTTGCAGGCAGGCTGAACACTGAAGCTTTCTTT.

The V call is TRBV7-9, the J call TRBJ2-5; 9 nucleotides align to TRBD1. The CDR3 spans 15 residues. Trimming removed 6 bases from V and 5 bases from J; junction bases left unmatched: 10. Germline-derived CDR1 and CDR2 are SEHNR and FQNEAQ (reference sequence). The CDR3: CASRSTGGWRETQYF. The DNA for the CDR3 is TGTGCCAGCAGGTCTACAGGGGGCTGGAGGGAGACCCAGTACTTC.

This chain uses TRBV7-8 with TRBJ2-2; the D gene is possibly TRBD2 (7 bases). V was shortened by 2 bases and J by 6 bases, with 22 bases between the two germline ends. Germline CDR1 is SGHVS and CDR2 is FQNEAQ. There are 18 residues in the CDR3. CDR3 sequence reads: CASSLRGARVTRPGELFF. Here the CDR3 DNA reads TGTGCCAGCAGCTTACGGGGGGCGCGGGTAACACGGCCCGGGGAGCTGTTTTTT.

The V gene is TRBV28, the J gene TRBJ1-1, with TRBD1 identical over 8 bases. Germline CDR1 is MDHEN and CDR2 is SYDVKM. The CDR3 has 16 residues. V lost 5 bases, J lost 3 bases, and 11 bases stayed unmatched. CDR3 in DNA: TGTGCCAGCAGTCTAGAAATGGACAGGGCGGACACTGAAGCTTTCTTT. Translated, it gives CASSLEMDRADTEAFF.

The chain is built from TRBV5-1 and TRBJ2-2, with D hard to call. Germline V gene sequence: CDR1 SGHRS, CDR2 YFSETQ. This CDR3 region has 14 residues. The V end lost 1 base, the J end lost 1 base, and 5 bases lay between the germline ends. The CDR3 is CASSLTQNTGELFF. The CDR3 region has the DNA TGCGCCAGCAGCTTGACACAGAACACCGGGGAGCTGTTTTTT.